The present T cell receptor beta chain was sequenced within a study of blood T cell repertoires in COVID-19. Across the whole study: COVID-19 samples from acute and convalescent phases originated in the United States, Italy and Spain. The analysed material was cDNA or gDNA that came from T cells, B-cell-depleted T cells, or PBMCs.

Trimming removed 8 bases from V and 4 bases from J; junction bases left unmatched: 9. The CDR3 runs 16 residues. Germline V lookup: CDR1 PRHDT, CDR2 FYEKMQ (reference sequence). Sequencing used immunoSEQ multiplex PCR; TCRdb keeps in-frame clones, though not all of them. The sample has under 300,000 clones, about 82% seen once. This chain joins TRBV13 and TRBJ2-2, with TRBD2 matching 11 bases. Sequenced: peripheral blood. The TCR was taken from an elderly man with acute or convalescent COVID-19. CDR3 region: CASLVATSGVTGELFF. In nucleotides, the CDR3 is TGTGCCAGCCTGGTCGCGACTAGCGGGGTCACCGGGGAGCTGTTTTTT.